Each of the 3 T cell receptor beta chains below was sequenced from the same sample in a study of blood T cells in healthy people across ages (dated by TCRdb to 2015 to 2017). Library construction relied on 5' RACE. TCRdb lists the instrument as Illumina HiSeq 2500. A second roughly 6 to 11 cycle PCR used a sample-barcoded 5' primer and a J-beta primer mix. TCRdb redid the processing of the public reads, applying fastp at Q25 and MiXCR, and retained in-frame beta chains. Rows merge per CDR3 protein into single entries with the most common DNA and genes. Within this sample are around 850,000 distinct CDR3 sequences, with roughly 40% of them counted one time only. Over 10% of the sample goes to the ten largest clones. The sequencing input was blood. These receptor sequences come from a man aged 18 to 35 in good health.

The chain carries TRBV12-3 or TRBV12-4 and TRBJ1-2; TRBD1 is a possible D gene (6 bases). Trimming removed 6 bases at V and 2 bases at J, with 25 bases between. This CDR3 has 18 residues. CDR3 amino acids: CASSSTVGTLNQNYGYTF. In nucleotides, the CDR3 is TGTGCCAGCAGCTCAACCGTGGGGACACTCAATCAGAACTATGGCTACACCTTC.

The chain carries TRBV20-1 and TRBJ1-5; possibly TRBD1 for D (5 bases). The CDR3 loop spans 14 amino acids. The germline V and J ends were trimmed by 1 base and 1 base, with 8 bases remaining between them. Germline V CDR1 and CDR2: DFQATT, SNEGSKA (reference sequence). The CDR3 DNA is TGCAGTGCTAGAGTGGGGACGAGCAATCAGCCCCAGCATTTT. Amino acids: CSARVGTSNQPQHF.

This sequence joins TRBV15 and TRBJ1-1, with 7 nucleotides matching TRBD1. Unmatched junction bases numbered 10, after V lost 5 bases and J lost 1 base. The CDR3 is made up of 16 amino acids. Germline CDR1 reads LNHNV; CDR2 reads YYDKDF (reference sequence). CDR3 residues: CATSGEMRTGNTEAFF. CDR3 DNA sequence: TGTGCCACCAGCGGCGAGATGCGGACAGGGAACACTGAAGCTTTCTTT. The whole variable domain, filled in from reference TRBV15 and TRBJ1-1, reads DAMVIQNPRYQVTQFGKPVTLSCSQTLNHNVMYWYQQKSSQAPKLLFHYYDKDFNNEADTPDNFQSRRPNTSFCFLDIRSPGLGDTAMYLCATSGEMRTGNTEAFFGQGTRLTVV.